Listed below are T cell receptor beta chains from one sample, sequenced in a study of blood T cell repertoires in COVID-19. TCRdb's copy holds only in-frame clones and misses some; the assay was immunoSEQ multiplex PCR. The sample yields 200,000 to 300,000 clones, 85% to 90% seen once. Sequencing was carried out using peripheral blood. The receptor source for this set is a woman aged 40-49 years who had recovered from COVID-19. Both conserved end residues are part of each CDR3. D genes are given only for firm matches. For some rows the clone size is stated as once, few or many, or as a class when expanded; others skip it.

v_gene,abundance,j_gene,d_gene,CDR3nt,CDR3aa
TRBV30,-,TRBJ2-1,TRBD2,TGTGCCTGGAGGACTAGCGGGAGCGGAAGGCAGTTCTTC,CAWRTSGSGRQFF
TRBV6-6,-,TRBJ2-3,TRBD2,TGTGCCAGCAGTTACGGGGGACTAGCGGGAGCAGATACGCAGTATTTT,CASSYGGLAGADTQYF
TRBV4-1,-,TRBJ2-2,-,TGCGCCAGCAGCCAGGCCCGGACAGCGAACACCGGGGAGCTGTTTTTT,CASSQARTANTGELFF
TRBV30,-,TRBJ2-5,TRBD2,TGTGCCTGGAGTGTAGGGGTAGCGGGAGGGCCGGGGGAGACCCAGTACTTC,CAWSVGVAGGPGETQYF
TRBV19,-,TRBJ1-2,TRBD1,TGTGCCAGTAGTCCAGGGGGCTACTATGGCTACACCTTC,CASSPGGYYGYTF
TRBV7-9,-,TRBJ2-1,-,TGTGCCAGCAGCTTGGGGGGTATCAATGAGCAGTTCTTC,CASSLGGINEQFF
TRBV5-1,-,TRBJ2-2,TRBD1,TGCGCCAGCAGCAGGGGGCTGGACACCGGGGAGCTGTTTTTT,CASSRGLDTGELFF
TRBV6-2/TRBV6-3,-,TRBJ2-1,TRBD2,TGTGCCAGCAGTTGGGGACTAGCGGGGAATGAGCAGTTCTTC,CASSWGLAGNEQFF
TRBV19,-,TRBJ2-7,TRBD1,TGTGCCAGTACCGCCGGGACAGGGGCCTACGAGCAGTACTTC,CASTAGTGAYEQYF
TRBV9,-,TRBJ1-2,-,TGTGCCAGCAGCGCCCTGGGGCAGATATATGGCTACACCTTC,CASSALGQIYGYTF
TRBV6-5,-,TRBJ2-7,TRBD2,TGTGCCAGCAGTTACTCGCCTAGCGGAGCCTACGAGCAGTACTTC,CASSYSPSGAYEQYF
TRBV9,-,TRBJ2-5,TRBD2,TGTGCCAGCAGCCCCGGGGGGGCCAAGGGGGAGACCCAGTACTTC,CASSPGGAKGETQYF
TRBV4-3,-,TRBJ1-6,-,TGCGCCAGCAGCCAAACAGGGTTTGGCAATTCACCCCTCCACTTT,CASSQTGFGNSPLHF
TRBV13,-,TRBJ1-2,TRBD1,TGTGCCAGCAGCCAGGCAGGGGGCGGATTTGGCTACACCTTC,CASSQAGGGFGYTF
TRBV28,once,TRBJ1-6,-,TGTGCCACCCGCCTGTCGGGGCAGGGGAATTCACCCCTCCACTTT,CATRLSGQGNSPLHF
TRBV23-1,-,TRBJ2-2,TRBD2,TGCGCCAGCAGCCGACTAGCGGAGGGCGGGGAGCTGTTTTTT,CASSRLAEGGELFF
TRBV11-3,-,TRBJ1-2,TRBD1,TGTGCCAGCAGCTTAGATCTTTGGGGACAGGGTGGAACTAACTATGGCTACACCTTC,CASSLDLWGQGGTNYGYTF
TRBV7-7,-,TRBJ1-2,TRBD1,TGTGCCAGCTCCCCCGGGACAGGGCCTCCTAACTATGGCTACACCTTC,CASSPGTGPPNYGYTF
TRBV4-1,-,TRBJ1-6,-,TGCGCCAGCAGCCAAGATCCCCGGGGTTCACCCCTCCACTTT,CASSQDPRGSPLHF
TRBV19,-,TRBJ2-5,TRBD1,TGTGCCAGTACCCCGGGACAGGGACAAGAGACCCAGTACTTC,CASTPGQGQETQYF
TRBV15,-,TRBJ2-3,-,TGTGCCACCAGCCGGGATCCGGGGGATACGCAGTATTTT,CATSRDPGDTQYF
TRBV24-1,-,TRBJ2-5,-,TGTGCCACCAGTGATTTGGTTGGGCAGAAAGAGACCCAGTACTTC,CATSDLVGQKETQYF
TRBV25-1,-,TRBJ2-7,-,TGTGCCAGCAGTAGGGGGTCCTACGAGCAGTACTTC,CASSRGSYEQYF
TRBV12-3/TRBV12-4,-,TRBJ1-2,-,TGTGCCAGCAGGGATGGGAGGGGTGGTGGCTACACCTTC,CASRDGRGGGYTF
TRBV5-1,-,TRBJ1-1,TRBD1,TGCGCCAGCAGCTTGGCCGGACAGGGTGTGGGCACTGAAGCTTTCTTT,CASSLAGQGVGTEAFF
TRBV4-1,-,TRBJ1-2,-,TGCGCCAGCAGCCAAGCCCAGACCGGCCGACAAGGAACTAACTATGGCTACACCTTC,CASSQAQTGRQGTNYGYTF
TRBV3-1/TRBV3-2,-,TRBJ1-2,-,TGTGCCAGCAGCCAAGTGTCGGGGGGGAGCTATGGCTACACCTTC,CASSQVSGGSYGYTF
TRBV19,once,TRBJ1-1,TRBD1,TGTGCCAGCCGGGGACAGCAAACAGCTGAAGCTTTCTTT,CASRGQQTAEAFF
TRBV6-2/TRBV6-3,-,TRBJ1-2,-,TGTGCCAGCAGCCCCGGACAGTTCCATGGCTACACCTTC,CASSPGQFHGYTF
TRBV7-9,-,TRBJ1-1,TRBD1,TGTGCCAGCAGCGCCCGGACAGGGCGGGCTGAAGCTTTCTTT,CASSARTGRAEAFF
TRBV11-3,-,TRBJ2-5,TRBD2,TGTGCCAGCAGCCCCGCCGGCGGCGGGAGTAAAGAGACCCAGTACTTC,CASSPAGGGSKETQYF
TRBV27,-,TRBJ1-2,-,TGTGCCAGCAGTTTGTTCCCCCTGGGGGCCTATGGCTACACCTTC,CASSLFPLGAYGYTF
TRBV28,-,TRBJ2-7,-,TGTGCCAGCGGGGCGTACGAGCAGTACTTC,CASGAYEQYF
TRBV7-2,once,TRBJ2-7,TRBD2,TGTGCCAGCAGCTGGAGGGGTGGCGGGAGTGGGTACGAGCAGTACTTC,CASSWRGGGSGYEQYF
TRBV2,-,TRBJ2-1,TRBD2,TGTGCCAGCAGCGGTCGGATAGCGGGAGGGCCTGGTAATGAGCAGTTCTTC,CASSGRIAGGPGNEQFF
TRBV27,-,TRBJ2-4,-,TGTGCCAGCAGTCCCCGGGCGGGACTCGGTAACATTCAGTACTTC,CASSPRAGLGNIQYF